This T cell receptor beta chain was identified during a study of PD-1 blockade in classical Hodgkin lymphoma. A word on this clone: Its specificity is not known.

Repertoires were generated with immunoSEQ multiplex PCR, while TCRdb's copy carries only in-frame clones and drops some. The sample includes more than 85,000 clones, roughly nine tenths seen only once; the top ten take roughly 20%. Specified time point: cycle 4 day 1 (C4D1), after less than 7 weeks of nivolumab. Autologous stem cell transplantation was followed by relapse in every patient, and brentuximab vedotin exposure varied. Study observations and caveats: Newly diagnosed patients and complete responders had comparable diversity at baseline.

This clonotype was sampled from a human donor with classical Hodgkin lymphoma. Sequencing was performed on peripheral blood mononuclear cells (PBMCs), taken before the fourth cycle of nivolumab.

Here the CDR3 reads CASSSLTGAYEQYF. The CDR3 bases are TGTGCCAGCAGCTCCCTGACTGGAGCCTACGAGCAGTACTTC. The chain is built from TRBV5-6 and TRBJ2-7; D is uncertain. CDR1 is SGHDT, CDR2 YYEEEE, per germline. The germline V and J ends were trimmed by 3 bases and 2 bases, with 12 bases remaining between them. The CDR3 is 14 amino acids.